Listed below are T cell receptor beta chains from one sample, sequenced in a study of T-cell memory formation after mild COVID-19. TCRdb re-derived calls from the 5' RACE reads in MiXCR, one entry per CDR3 protein. This table has 400,000 to 500,000 distinct CDR3 sequences, approximately 24% appearing once. Sequenced input: PBMCs or a T cell subset sorted from them (not recorded which). These receptors were taken from an adult woman who had mild COVID-19 (a few samples of this study predate the infection). Cell type and time point are not known. Each CDR3 is given with its conserved first and last residue. D genes are given only for firm matches. Clone size, where shown, is once, few, many, or a class for clones that have expanded.

j_call	clone_size	d_call	v_call	cdr3_nt	cdr3_aa
TRBJ1-5	few	NA	TRBV12-3/TRBV12-4	TGTGCCAGCAGTTTGGGCCCTACTGGAGTCGAACCCCAGCATTTT	CASSLGPTGVEPQHF
TRBJ1-2	NA	TRBD1	TRBV4-1	TGCGCCAGCAGCCACACTTCGACAGGGGCCTCTTATGGCTACACCTTC	CASSHTSTGASYGYTF
TRBJ1-1	few	NA	TRBV6-5	TGTGCCAGCAGGTATGGACGCTTTCTGAACACTGAAGCTTTCTTT	CASRYGRFLNTEAFF
TRBJ2-7	NA	NA	TRBV6-2/TRBV6-3	TGTGCCAGCAGTTTGTACCCGAGGACGATCTACGAGCAGTACTTC	CASSLYPRTIYEQYF
TRBJ1-1	few	TRBD1	TRBV30	TGTGCCTGGACGCCGAGAGGGACAGGGAACACTGAAGCTTTCTTT	CAWTPRGTGNTEAFF
TRBJ1-5	NA	TRBD1	TRBV20-1	TGCAGTGCTAGTCGTAACAGGGGAGGCGGCAATCAGCCCCAGCATTTT	CSASRNRGGGNQPQHF
TRBJ1-2	NA	TRBD1	TRBV7-6	TGTGCCAGCAGCTCCGGACAGGGGGCTCGGGCTCACTATGGCTACACCTTC	CASSSGQGARAHYGYTF
TRBJ2-7	few	NA	TRBV5-1	TGCGCCAGCAGACGCGAGGCCGGGACCCCGGTCTACGAGCAGTACTTC	CASRREAGTPVYEQYF
TRBJ2-5	few	TRBD2	TRBV9	TGTGCCAGCAGCGTAGGACTAGCGGGAGCTGAGACCCAGTACTTC	CASSVGLAGAETQYF
TRBJ1-5	few	NA	TRBV20-1	TGCAGTGCACCCTCAGCTGTCGGAGAACAGCCCCAGCATTTT	CSAPSAVGEQPQHF
TRBJ1-1	few	NA	TRBV4-1	TGCGCCAGCAGCCAAGTGGGGGCGGGGGCTGAAGCTTTCTTT	CASSQVGAGAEAFF
TRBJ2-7	few	NA	TRBV7-6	TGTGCCAGCAGCTTAGACGAGGGGGCCTACGAGCAGTACTTC	CASSLDEGAYEQYF
TRBJ1-5	few	NA	TRBV12-5	TGTGCTAGTGGTTTGGTAGGACGCGGAATAAGTATCAGCAATCAGCCCCAGCATTTT	CASGLVGRGISISNQPQHF
TRBJ2-3	NA	NA	TRBV3-1	TGTGCCAGCAGCCAAGCACGGGTCAGCACAGATACGCAGTATTTT	CASSQARVSTDTQYF
TRBJ1-1	few	NA	TRBV4-1	TGCGCCAGCAGCCACCTCGCACCAGATGAAGCTTTCTTT	CASSHLAPDEAFF
TRBJ1-2	few	TRBD1	TRBV4-1	TGCGCCAGCAGCCAAGAGGTGACAGGGCTTAGCTATGGCTACACCTTC	CASSQEVTGLSYGYTF
TRBJ2-7	NA	NA	TRBV20-1	TGCAGCGGGACCCGGGACACCTCCTACGAGCAGTACTTC	CSGTRDTSYEQYF
TRBJ1-1	NA	NA	TRBV14	TGTGCCAGCAGCCAAGATGGGACACGCACTGAAGCTTTCTTT	CASSQDGTRTEAFF
TRBJ2-5	NA	NA	TRBV7-8	TGTGCCAGCAACCCGACCCGGGCCCAAGAGACCCAGTACTTC	CASNPTRAQETQYF
TRBJ2-6	NA	TRBD1	TRBV24-1	TGTGCCACCAGTGATTCGGTGCGGGACAGGATCACTGGGGCCAACGTCCTGACTTTC	CATSDSVRDRITGANVLTF
TRBJ2-5	NA	NA	TRBV9	TGTGCCAGCAGACCCCTGGGCGGGGAACAAGAGACCCAGTACTTC	CASRPLGGEQETQYF
TRBJ1-2	NA	TRBD1	TRBV20-1	TGCAGTGCTAGAGCCGGGACAGGACATGGCTACACCTTC	CSARAGTGHGYTF
TRBJ2-7	NA	NA	TRBV19	TGTGCCAGTGGGCTCGGAGGGACCTACGAGCAGTACTTC	CASGLGGTYEQYF
TRBJ1-3	few	TRBD1	TRBV15	TGTGCCACCAGCAAGGCGACAGGGGGCCTCTCTGGAAACACCATATATTTT	CATSKATGGLSGNTIYF
TRBJ1-4	NA	TRBD1	TRBV11-2	TGTGCCAGCAGCTTACACAGGGGGATGGATGAAAAACTGTTTTTT	CASSLHRGMDEKLFF
TRBJ2-3	few	NA	TRBV29-1	TGCAGCGTTAGCAGGGGACCAGATACGCAGTATTTT	CSVSRGPDTQYF
TRBJ2-5	few	NA	TRBV9	TGTGCCAGCAGCGCCGAGGGAGAGACCCAGTACTTC	CASSAEGETQYF
TRBJ1-1	NA	TRBD1	TRBV4-1	TGCGCCAGCAGCCCTGGGGACAGGGGAGAAGCTTTCTTT	CASSPGDRGEAFF
TRBJ2-5	few	NA	TRBV5-1	TGCGCCAGCAGCTTGGTTCTGACAGAGTACCAAGAGACCCAGTACTTC	CASSLVLTEYQETQYF
TRBJ2-1	few	NA	TRBV24-1	TGTGCCACCAGTGACCCTCGCTACGAGATTGATGAGCAGTTCTTC	CATSDPRYEIDEQFF
TRBJ2-5	NA	NA	TRBV7-7	TGTGCCAGCAGCTTCTCTAGGAGCCAAGAGACCCAGTACTTC	CASSFSRSQETQYF
TRBJ2-1	once	NA	TRBV7-3	TGTGCCAGCAGTCGGAGCCGGGACCAATACAATGAGCAGTTCTTC	CASSRSRDQYNEQFF
TRBJ2-3	NA	TRBD2	TRBV5-4	TGTGCCAGCAGCTGGGGGACTACGGAGGGAGATACGCAGTATTTT	CASSWGTTEGDTQYF
TRBJ2-1	few	TRBD2	TRBV18	TGTGCCAGCTCACCCGTAACCCGGGGGGTATACAATGAGCAGTTCTTC	CASSPVTRGVYNEQFF
TRBJ2-7	few	NA	TRBV6-6	TGTGCCAGCATCCAACAGGGGAGCGGGAACGAGCAGTACTTC	CASIQQGSGNEQYF
TRBJ2-1	NA	NA	TRBV11-2	TGTGCCAGCAGCTCGGGGGCCAGCTCCTACAATGAGCAGTTCTTC	CASSSGASSYNEQFF
TRBJ1-1	few	NA	TRBV7-3	TGTGCCAGCAGCTCAGTGGAGGCACGCGGCTCTGAAGCTTTCTTT	CASSSVEARGSEAFF
TRBJ1-2	NA	NA	TRBV6-5	TGTGCCAGCAGTCACAAATGGACGGGGACCGTGGAGGGCTACACCTTC	CASSHKWTGTVEGYTF
TRBJ2-1	few	NA	TRBV12-3/TRBV12-4	TGTGCCAGCAGCTTAAATTCCGGGACGGAGACCTACAATGAGCAGTTCTTC	CASSLNSGTETYNEQFF
TRBJ2-2	few	NA	TRBV6-1	TGTGCCAGCAGTGAATTAACCGGGGAGCTGTTTTTT	CASSELTGELFF
TRBJ2-7	few	TRBD1	TRBV14	TGTGCCAGCAGCTGGGGACAGGGAGGCGAGCAGTACTTC	CASSWGQGGEQYF
TRBJ2-2	NA	NA	TRBV19	TGTGCCAGTACAGGGGTTGGGACGACCGGGGAGCTGTTTTTT	CASTGVGTTGELFF
TRBJ2-7	few	NA	TRBV11-3	TGTGCCAGCAGCTTAGGAGAAGCGGGCTCCTACGAGCAGTACTTC	CASSLGEAGSYEQYF
TRBJ1-5	few	NA	TRBV7-2	TGTGCCAGCAGCTTAGATGGGTCGCAGCCCCAGCATTTT	CASSLDGSQPQHF
TRBJ1-2	NA	TRBD1	TRBV29-1	TGCAGCGTGGGGACAGGGGCGGATGGCTACACCTTC	CSVGTGADGYTF